The sequence of this T cell receptor beta chain was determined in a study of glioma-infiltrating T cells. Study-level findings and limits: Above-expected tissue-blood divergence occurred in all gliomas, most in low-grade ones.

Using RNA template, CDR3s of TCR alpha and beta were amplified with iRepertoire arm-PCR. TCRdb processed the multiplex PCR reads anew with MiXCR; each CDR3 protein has one entry. The sample consists of tens of thousands of distinct CDR3 sequences, around 42% of them appearing once. This clonotype was seen repeatedly, ten times or more. The antigen remains undetermined. Per the germline V gene, CDR1 is LNHNV and CDR2 is YYDKDF (reference sequence). V dropped 1 base and J dropped 6; count of bases not matched to a gene: 4. This CDR3 spans 15 amino acids. This receptor was taken from a human donor with low-grade glioma or glioblastoma, undergoing nonglioma brain surgery, or in good health (not recorded which). What was sequenced was glioma tissue, nonneoplastic brain tissue, or PBMCs (not recorded which). The chain employs TRBV15 and TRBJ2-1; 9 positions match TRBD1. The CDR3 DNA follows: TGTGCCACCAGCAGAGGGGACAGGGAGGTCAATGAGCAGTTCTTC. This codes for CATSRGDREVNEQFF.